The present TCR beta chain was sequenced within a study of cytomegalovirus exposure and HLA in healthy donors. Both 60 Vbeta primers and 13 Jbeta primers went into the PCR. Only in-frame clones appear in the TCRdb table, and some are missing; sequencing was by immunoSEQ multiplex PCR. The table has under 200,000 clones, about 81% seen once; the top ten hold over 1.2%. Whole-study results and caveats: Researchers reportedly found TCR beta sequences accurately predicted most subjects' HLA-A and HLA-B alleles. A later analysis showed HLA-associated TCR beta chains outstripping equally common others in clonal expansion.

With respect to this clone: Antigen: not known.

This CDR3 has 15 amino acids. Germline values: CDR1 WNHNN, CDR2 SYGVQD (reference sequence). V was shortened by 0 bases and J by 3 bases, with 11 bases between the two germline ends. The sequencing input was PBMCs. The source of this sequence is a girl between 5 and 17 years old in good health and CMV-seropositive. The chain is built from TRBV10-1 and TRBJ1-1; possible D gene TRBD1, 6 bases. The CDR3 DNA follows: TGCGCCAGCAGTGAGTCAACAGGGTCTTACACTGAAGCTTTCTTT. Amino acids: CASSESTGSYTEAFF.